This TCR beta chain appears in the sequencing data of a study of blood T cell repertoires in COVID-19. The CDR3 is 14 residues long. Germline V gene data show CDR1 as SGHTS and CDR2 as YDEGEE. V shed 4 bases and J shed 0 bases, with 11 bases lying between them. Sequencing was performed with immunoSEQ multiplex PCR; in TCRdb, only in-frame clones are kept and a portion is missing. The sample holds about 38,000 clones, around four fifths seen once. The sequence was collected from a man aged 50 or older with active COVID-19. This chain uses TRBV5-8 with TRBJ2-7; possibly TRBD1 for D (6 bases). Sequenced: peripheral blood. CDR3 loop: CASSRRGSSYEQYF. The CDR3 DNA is TGTGCCAGCAGCCGAAGGGGGAGCTCCTACGAGCAGTACTTC.